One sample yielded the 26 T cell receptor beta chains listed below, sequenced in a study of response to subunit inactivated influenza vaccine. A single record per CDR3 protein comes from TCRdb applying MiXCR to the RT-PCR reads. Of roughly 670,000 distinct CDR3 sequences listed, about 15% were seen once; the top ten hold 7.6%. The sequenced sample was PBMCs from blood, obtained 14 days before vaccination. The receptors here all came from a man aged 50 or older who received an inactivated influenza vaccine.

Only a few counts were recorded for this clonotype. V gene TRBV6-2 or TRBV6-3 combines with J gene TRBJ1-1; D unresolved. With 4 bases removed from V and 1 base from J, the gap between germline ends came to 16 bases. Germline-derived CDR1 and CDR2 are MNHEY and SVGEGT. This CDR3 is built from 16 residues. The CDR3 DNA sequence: TGTGCCAGCAGTTCAACGCGAAGACTGTGGAACACTGAAGCTTTCTTT. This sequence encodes CASSSTRRLWNTEAFF.

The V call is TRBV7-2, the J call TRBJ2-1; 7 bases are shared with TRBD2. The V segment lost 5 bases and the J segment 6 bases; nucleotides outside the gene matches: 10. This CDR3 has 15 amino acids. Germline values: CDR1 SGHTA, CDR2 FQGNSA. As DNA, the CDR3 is TGTGCCAGCAGCCCACAGGCGGGAGCTGGCAATGAGCAGTTCTTC. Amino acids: CASSPQAGAGNEQFF.

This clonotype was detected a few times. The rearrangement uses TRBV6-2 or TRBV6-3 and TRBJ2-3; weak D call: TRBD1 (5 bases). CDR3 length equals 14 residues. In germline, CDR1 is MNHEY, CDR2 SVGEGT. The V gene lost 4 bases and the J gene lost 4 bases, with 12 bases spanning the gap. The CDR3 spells CASSSPRAADTQYF. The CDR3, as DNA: TGTGCCAGCAGTTCCCCCAGGGCGGCAGATACGCAGTATTTT.

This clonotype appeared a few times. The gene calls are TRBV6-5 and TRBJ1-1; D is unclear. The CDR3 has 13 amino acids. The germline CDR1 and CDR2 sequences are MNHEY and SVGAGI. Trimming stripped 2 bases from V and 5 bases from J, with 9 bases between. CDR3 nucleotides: TGTGCCAGCAGTTACAGGGTGGCGACTGAAGCTTTCTTT. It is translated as CASSYRVATEAFF.

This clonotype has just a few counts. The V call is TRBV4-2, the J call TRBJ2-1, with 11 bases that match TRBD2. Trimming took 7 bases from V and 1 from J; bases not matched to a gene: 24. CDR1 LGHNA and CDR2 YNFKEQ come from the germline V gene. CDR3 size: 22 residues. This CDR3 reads CASILTRGASLLAGASYNEQFF. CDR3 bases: TGTGCCAGCATCCTTACCAGGGGGGCTTCCTTACTAGCGGGGGCTTCCTACAATGAGCAGTTCTTC.

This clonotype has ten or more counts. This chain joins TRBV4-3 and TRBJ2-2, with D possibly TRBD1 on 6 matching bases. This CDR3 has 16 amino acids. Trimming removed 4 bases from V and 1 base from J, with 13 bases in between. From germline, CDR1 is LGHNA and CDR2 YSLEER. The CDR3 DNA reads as TGCGCCAGCAGCCGAGGACAGACCCTGAACACCGGGGAGCTGTTTTTT. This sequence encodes CASSRGQTLNTGELFF.

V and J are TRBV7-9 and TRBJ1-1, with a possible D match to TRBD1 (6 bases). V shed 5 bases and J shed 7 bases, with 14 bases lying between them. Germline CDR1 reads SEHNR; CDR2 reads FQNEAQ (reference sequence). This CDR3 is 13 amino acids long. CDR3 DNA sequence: TGTGCCAGCAGCCGTGACAGGATCTATGAAGCTTTCTTT. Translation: CASSRDRIYEAFF.

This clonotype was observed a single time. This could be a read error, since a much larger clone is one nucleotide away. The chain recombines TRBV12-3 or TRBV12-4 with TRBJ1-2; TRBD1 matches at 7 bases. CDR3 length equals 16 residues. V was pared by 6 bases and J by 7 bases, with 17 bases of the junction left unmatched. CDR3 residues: CASRPSPGQRLCGYTF. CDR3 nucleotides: TGTGCCAGCAGGCCATCCCCGGGACAGAGACTCTGTGGCTACACCTTC.

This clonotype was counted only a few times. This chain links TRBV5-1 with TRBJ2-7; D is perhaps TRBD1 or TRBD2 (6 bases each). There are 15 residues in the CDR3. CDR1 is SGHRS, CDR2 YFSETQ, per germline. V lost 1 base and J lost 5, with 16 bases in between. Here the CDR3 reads CASSLTRGPYDEQYF. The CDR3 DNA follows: TGCGCCAGCAGCTTGACTCGGGGGCCTTATGACGAGCAGTACTTC.

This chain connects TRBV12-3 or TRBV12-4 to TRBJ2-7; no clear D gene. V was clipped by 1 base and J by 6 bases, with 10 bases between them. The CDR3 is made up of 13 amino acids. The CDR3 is CASSLGQKREQYF. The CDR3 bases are TGTGCCAGCAGTTTAGGTCAAAAACGCGAGCAGTACTTC.

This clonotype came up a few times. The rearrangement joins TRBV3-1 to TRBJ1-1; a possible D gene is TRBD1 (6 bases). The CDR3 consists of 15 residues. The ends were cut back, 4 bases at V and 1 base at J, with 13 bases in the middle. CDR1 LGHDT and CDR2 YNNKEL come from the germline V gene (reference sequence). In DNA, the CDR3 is TGTGCCAGCAGCCCGGTTTCGACAGGGAACACTGAAGCTTTCTTT. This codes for CASSPVSTGNTEAFF.

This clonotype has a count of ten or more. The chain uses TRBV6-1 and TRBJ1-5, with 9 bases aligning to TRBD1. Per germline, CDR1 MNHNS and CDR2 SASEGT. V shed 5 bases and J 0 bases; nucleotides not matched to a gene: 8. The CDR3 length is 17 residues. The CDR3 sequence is CASSQPPGQGSNQPQHF. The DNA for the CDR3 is TGTGCCAGCAGTCAACCTCCGGGACAGGGTAGCAATCAGCCCCAGCATTTT.

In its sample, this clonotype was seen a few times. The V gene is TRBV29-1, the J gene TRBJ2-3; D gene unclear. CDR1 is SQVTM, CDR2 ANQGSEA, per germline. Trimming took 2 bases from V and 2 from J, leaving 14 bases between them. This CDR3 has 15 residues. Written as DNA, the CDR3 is TGCAGCGTTGAAAACGTGGCTTCTTACACAGATACGCAGTATTTT. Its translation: CSVENVASYTDTQYF.

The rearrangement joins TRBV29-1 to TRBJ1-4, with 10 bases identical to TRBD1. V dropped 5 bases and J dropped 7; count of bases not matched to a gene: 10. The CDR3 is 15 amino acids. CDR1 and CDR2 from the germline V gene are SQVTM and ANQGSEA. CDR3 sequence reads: CSVRRTGGNVEKLFF. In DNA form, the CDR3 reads TGCAGCGTTCGAAGGACAGGGGGGAATGTTGAAAAACTGTTTTTT.

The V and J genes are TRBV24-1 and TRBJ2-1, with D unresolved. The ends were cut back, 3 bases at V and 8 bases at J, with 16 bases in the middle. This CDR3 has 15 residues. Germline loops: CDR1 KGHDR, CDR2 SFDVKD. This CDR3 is CATSDSTLSGDEQFF. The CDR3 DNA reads TGTGCCACCAGTGATAGTACTCTCTCTGGGGATGAGCAGTTCTTC.

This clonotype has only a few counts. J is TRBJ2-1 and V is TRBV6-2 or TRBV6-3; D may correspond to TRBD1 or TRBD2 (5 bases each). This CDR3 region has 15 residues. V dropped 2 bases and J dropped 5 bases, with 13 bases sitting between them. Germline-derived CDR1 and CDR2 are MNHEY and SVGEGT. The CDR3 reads CASSYRGDYNNEQFF. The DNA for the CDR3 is TGTGCCAGCAGTTACAGGGGAGATTACAACAATGAGCAGTTCTTC.

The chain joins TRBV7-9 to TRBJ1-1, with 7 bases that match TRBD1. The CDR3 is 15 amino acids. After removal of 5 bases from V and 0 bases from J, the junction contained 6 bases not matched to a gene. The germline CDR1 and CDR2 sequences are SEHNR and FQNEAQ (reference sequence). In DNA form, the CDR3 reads TGTGCCAGCAGCCCTAGGGGGCAGGTGAACACTGAAGCTTTCTTT. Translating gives CASSPRGQVNTEAFF.

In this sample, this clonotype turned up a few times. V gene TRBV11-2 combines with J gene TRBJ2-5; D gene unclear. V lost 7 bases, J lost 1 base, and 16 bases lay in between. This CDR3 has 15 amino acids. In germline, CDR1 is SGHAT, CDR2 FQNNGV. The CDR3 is CASIMGVAVQETQYF. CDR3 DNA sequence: TGTGCCAGCATCATGGGTGTGGCCGTCCAAGAGACCCAGTACTTC. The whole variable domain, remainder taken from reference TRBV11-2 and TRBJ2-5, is EAGVAQSPRYKIIEKRQSVAFWCNPISGHATLYWYQQILGQGPKLLIQFQNNGVVDDSQLPKDRFSAERLKGVDSTLKIQPAKLEDSAVYLCASIMGVAVQETQYFGPGTRLLVL.

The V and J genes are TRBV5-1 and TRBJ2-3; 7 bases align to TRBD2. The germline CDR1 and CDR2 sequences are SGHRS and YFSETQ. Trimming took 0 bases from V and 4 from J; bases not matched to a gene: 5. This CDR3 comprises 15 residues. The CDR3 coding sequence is TGCGCCAGCAGCTTGGTCGGGGGGTTGGCAGATACGCAGTATTTT. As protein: CASSLVGGLADTQYF. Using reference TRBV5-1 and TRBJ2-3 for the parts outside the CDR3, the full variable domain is KAGVTQTPRYLIKTRGQQVTLSCSPISGHRSVSWYQQTPGQGLQFLFEYFSETQRNKGNFPGRFSGRQFSNSRSEMNVSTLELGDSALYLCASSLVGGLADTQYFGPGTRLTVL.

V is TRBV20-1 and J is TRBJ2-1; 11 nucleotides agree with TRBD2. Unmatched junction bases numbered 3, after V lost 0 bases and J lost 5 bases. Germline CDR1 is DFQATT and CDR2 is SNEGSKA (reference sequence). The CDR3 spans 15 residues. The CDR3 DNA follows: TGCAGTGCTAGAGAGTCGACTAGCGGGGACAATGAGCAGTTCTTC. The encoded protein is CSARESTSGDNEQFF.

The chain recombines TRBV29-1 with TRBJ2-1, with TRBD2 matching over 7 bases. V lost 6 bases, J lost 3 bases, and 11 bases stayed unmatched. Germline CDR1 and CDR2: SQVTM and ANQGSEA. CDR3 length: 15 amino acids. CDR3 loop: CSVLRAGTIYNEQFF. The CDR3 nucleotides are TGCAGCGTCCTAAGAGCGGGAACAATCTACAATGAGCAGTTCTTC.

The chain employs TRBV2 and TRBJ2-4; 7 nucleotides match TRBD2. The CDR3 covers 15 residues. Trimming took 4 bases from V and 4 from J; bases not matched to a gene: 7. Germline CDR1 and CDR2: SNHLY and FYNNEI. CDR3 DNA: TGTGCCAGCAGTGGTCGAGGTAGCGGGAAAAACATTCAGTACTTC. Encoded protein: CASSGRGSGKNIQYF.

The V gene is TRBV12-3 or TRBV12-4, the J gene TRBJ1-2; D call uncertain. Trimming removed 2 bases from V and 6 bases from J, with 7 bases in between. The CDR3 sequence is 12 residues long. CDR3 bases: TGTGCCAGCAGTTTAAATCCAAATGGCTACACCTTC. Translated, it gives CASSLNPNGYTF.

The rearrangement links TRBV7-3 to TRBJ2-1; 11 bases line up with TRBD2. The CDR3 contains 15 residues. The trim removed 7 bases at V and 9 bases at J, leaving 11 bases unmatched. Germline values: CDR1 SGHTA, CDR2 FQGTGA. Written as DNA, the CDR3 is TGTGCCAGCAACATGGGGATAGCGGGAGGGGGTGAGCAGTTCTTC. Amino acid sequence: CASNMGIAGGGEQFF.

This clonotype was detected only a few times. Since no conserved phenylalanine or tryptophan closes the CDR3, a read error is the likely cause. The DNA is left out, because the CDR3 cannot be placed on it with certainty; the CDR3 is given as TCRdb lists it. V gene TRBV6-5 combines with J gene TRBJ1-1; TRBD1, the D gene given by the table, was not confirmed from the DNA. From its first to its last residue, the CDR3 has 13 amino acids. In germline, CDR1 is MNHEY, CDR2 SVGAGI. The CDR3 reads CASSFRDRGRVFL.

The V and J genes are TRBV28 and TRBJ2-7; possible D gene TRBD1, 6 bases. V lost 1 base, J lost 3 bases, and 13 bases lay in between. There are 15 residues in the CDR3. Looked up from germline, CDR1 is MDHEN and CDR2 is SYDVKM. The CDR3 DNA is TGTGCCAGCAGTTTATCCCCTTTAGGGGGCTACGAGCAGTACTTC. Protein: CASSLSPLGGYEQYF. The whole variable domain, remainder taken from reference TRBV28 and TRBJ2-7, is DVKVTQSSRYLVKRTGEKVFLECVQDMDHENMFWYRQDPGLGLRLIYFSYDVKMKEKGDIPEGYSVSREKKERFSLILESASTNQTSMYLCASSLSPLGGYEQYFGPGTRLTVT.